These 19 T cell receptor beta chains originate from one sample sequenced in a study of graft-versus-host responses after intestinal transplantation. The repertoire was sequenced with immunoSEQ multiplex PCR; TCRdb's copy has only in-frame clones and lacks some. In the table there are over 1,500 clones, 86% of which are singletons. Once graft tissue had been processed, intraepithelial and lamina propria lymphocytes were released. The sequencing here drew on ileum tissue, taken almost 70 days after transplant. These TCRs come from a human patient who received an intestinal transplant, so some T cells may come from the graft donor.

This clone was observed a single time. The chain couples TRBV7-4 to TRBJ2-3, with 9 nucleotides matching TRBD2. This CDR3 is built from 19 residues. Germline V lookup: CDR1 SGHVT, CDR2 SQSDAQ. V shed 1 base, J shed 2 bases, and the junction held 13 bases outside the gene matches. CDR3: CASSLGLAVTFTHTDTQYF. The CDR3 nucleotides read TGTGCCAGCAGCTTAGGACTAGCGGTCACTTTTACTCACACAGATACGCAGTATTTT.

The chain combines TRBV7-9 with TRBJ2-7, with a possible D match to TRBD1 (7 bases). This CDR3 region has 14 residues. Germline loops: CDR1 SEHNR, CDR2 FQNEAQ (reference sequence). V was trimmed by 5 bases and J by 5 bases, leaving 16 bases between them. CDR3 residues: CASSRGDSYHEQYF. In DNA, the CDR3 is TGTGCCAGCAGCAGGGGGGACAGTTACCACGAGCAGTACTTC.

CDR3 sequence: CASSQIQAWGHNEQFF. The DNA of the CDR3 is TGCGCCAGCAGCCAAATCCAAGCGTGGGGACACAATGAGCAGTTCTTC. The gene calls are TRBV4-3 and TRBJ2-1; either TRBD1 or TRBD2 may fit D (5 bases each). Germline CDR1 LGHNA, CDR2 YSLEER. V lost 2 bases and J 5 bases, leaving 16 bases between the germline ends. The CDR3 runs 16 residues.

The rearrangement uses TRBV11-2 and TRBJ2-5; no definite D call. The CDR3 length is 17 residues. Germline CDR1 and CDR2: SGHAT and FQNNGV. Trimming cost V 5 bases and J 0 bases, with 19 bases left between them. The CDR3 nucleotides are TGTGCCAGCAGCCCCCTATGGCCAGCGCCCAACCAAGAGACCCAGTACTTC. Translating it yields CASSPLWPAPNQETQYF.

The V gene is TRBV11-3, the J gene TRBJ2-3; no definite D call. Trimming removed 2 bases from V and 3 bases from J, with 3 bases in between. The CDR3 consists of 12 residues. In germline, CDR1 is SGHNT, CDR2 YENEEA. CDR3 in DNA: TGTGCCAGCAGCTTACGAACAGATACGCAGTATTTT. It yields the protein CASSLRTDTQYF.

The gene calls are TRBV13 and TRBJ2-1; 9 bases are a match to TRBD2. The CDR3 runs 18 residues. Trimming removed 5 bases from V and 0 bases from J; junction bases left unmatched: 11. The germline V gene has CDR1 PRHDT and CDR2 FYEKMQ (reference sequence). The CDR3 region has the DNA TGTGCCAGCAGCCCCTCAGCGGGAGGATGGAGCTCCTACAATGAGCAGTTCTTC. Residues: CASSPSAGGWSSYNEQFF.

The chain recombines TRBV11-3 with TRBJ1-2; D is undetermined. V dropped 0 bases and J dropped 0 bases, with 14 bases sitting between them. The CDR3 runs 17 residues. Per the germline V gene, CDR1 is SGHNT and CDR2 is YENEEA. The CDR3 bases are TGTGCCAGCAGCTTAGAGCACCCGGTCCCCGCTAACTATGGCTACACCTTC. Its protein product is CASSLEHPVPANYGYTF. Complete variable domain (other parts from reference TRBV11-3 and TRBJ1-2): EAGVVQSPRYKIIEKKQPVAFWCNPISGHNTLYWYLQNLGQGPELLIRYENEEAVDDSQLPKDRFSAERLKGVDSTLKIQPAELGDSAVYLCASSLEHPVPANYGYTFGSGTRLTVV.

This chain links TRBV21-1 with TRBJ1-3. TRBV21-1 is flagged as a pseudogene. The length of the CDR3 is 17 residues. CDR3 amino acids: CASSPAIVQHARNTIYF. The CDR3 nucleotides are TGTGCCAGCAGTCCTGCCATAGTACAACACGCACGAAACACCATATATTTT.

The gene calls are TRBV13 and TRBJ1-5; D is ambiguous. Trimming shortened V by 0 bases and J by 6 bases, and 6 bases separated the two germline ends. Germline CDR1 reads PRHDT; CDR2 reads FYEKMQ (reference sequence). CDR3 length: 13 residues. The CDR3, as DNA: TGTGCCAGCAGCTTAGGCCGGGCTCAGCCCCAGCATTTT. It translates to CASSLGRAQPQHF. Combining the CDR3 with reference TRBV13 and TRBJ1-5 gives the whole variable domain AAGVIQSPRHLIKEKRETATLKCYPIPRHDTVYWYQQGPGQDPQFLISFYEKMQSDKGSIPDRFSAQQFSDYHSELNMSSLELGDSALYFCASSLGRAQPQHFGDGTRLSIL.

This chain links TRBV10-3 with TRBJ2-7; TRBD2 matches 7 bases. The CDR3 runs to 16 residues. Germline loops: CDR1 ENHRY, CDR2 SYGVKD. J gave up 2 bases and V 0 bases, and 7 bases lay outside the gene matches. As DNA, the CDR3 is TGTGCCATCAGTGAGTCGGTGGCTAGCGGAACCTACGAGCAGTACTTC. Encoded protein: CAISESVASGTYEQYF.

V and J are TRBV6-5 and TRBJ2-5; unclear D gene. Per germline, CDR1 MNHEY and CDR2 SVGAGI. V shed 6 bases and J shed 0 bases, with 11 bases lying between them. The CDR3 is 14 amino acids. CDR3 bases: TGTGCCAGCAGCTCCTCCTCGTACCAAGAGACCCAGTACTTC. Translated, it gives CASSSSSYQETQYF.

The rearrangement links TRBV27 to TRBJ2-7; 8 nucleotides align to TRBD2. Germline assignment: CDR1 MNHEY and CDR2 SMNVEV (reference sequence). Trimming took 2 bases from V and 7 from J; bases not matched to a gene: 4. The CDR3 sequence is 13 residues long. CDR3 nucleotide sequence: TGTGCCAGCAGTTTAGCGGGAGGCGGGGAGCAGTACTTC. This gives the protein CASSLAGGGEQYF.

The rearrangement uses TRBV5-1 and TRBJ2-3, with 15 positions matching TRBD2. In germline, CDR1 is SGHRS, CDR2 YFSETQ. The CDR3 runs to 17 residues. V dropped 4 bases and J dropped 0; count of bases not matched to a gene: 3. The CDR3, as DNA: TGCGCCAGCAGCCCGGGACTAGCGGGGGGTAGCACAGATACGCAGTATTTT. Amino acid sequence: CASSPGLAGGSTDTQYF.

This clone was found once. The gene calls are TRBV5-1 and TRBJ2-3; 9 bases align to TRBD2. V gave up 0 bases and J gave up 6 bases; unmatched junction bases: 8. Germline CDR1 reads SGHRS; CDR2 reads YFSETQ. The CDR3 consists of 16 residues. CDR3 amino acids: CASSLVVSGSADTQYF. CDR3 DNA: TGCGCCAGCAGCTTGGTAGTTAGCGGGAGTGCGGATACGCAGTATTTT.

This chain links TRBV12-5 with TRBJ2-5, with TRBD1 as a possible D gene (5 bases). V shed 8 bases and J shed 0 bases, with 16 bases lying between them. This CDR3 region has 15 residues. Germline-derived CDR1 and CDR2 are LGHNT and FRNRAP. CDR3 nucleotide sequence: TGTGCTAGTAGCCCGGACACAATATACCAAGAGACCCAGTACTTC. The encoded protein is CASSPDTIYQETQYF.

The gene calls are TRBV6-1 and TRBJ1-1; 10 bases map to TRBD1. In germline, CDR1 is MNHNS, CDR2 SASEGT. The V gene end was trimmed by 6 bases and the J gene end by 6 bases; junction bases not matched to a gene: 13. The CDR3 contains 16 residues. CDR3 loop: CASREPGQGFWAEAFF. For the CDR3, the DNA is TGTGCCAGCAGAGAACCGGGACAGGGGTTCTGGGCTGAAGCTTTCTTT.

The CDR3 spells CAWLPWKPSNYGYTF. The DNA for the CDR3 is TGTGCCTGGCTCCCTTGGAAGCCATCAAACTATGGCTACACCTTC. V gene TRBV30 combines with J gene TRBJ1-2; D uncertain. V was shortened by 5 bases and J by 2 bases, with 18 bases between the two germline ends. The CDR3 sequence is 15 residues long. Germline CDR1 is GTSNPN and CDR2 is SVGIG (reference sequence).

This CDR3 is CASSESRALNDYEQFF. The CDR3 DNA is TGTGCCAGCAGTGAATCGCGGGCCCTTAACGATTATGAGCAGTTCTTC. The chain uses TRBV2 and TRBJ2-1, with D possibly TRBD2 on 5 matching bases. V was shortened by 2 bases and J by 8 bases, with 19 bases between the two germline ends. The CDR3 spans 16 residues. The V gene's germline CDR1 is SNHLY and CDR2 FYNNEI.

The genes are TRBV28 and TRBJ2-5; the match to TRBD2 covers 12 bases. J gave up 5 bases and V 5 bases, and 21 bases lay outside the gene matches. Germline V lookup: CDR1 MDHEN, CDR2 SYDVKM. This CDR3 has 20 amino acids. CDR3 amino acids: CASSTRLRLAGAGAYETQYF. The CDR3 DNA follows: TGTGCCAGCAGTACTCGACTTAGACTAGCGGGGGCGGGAGCGTATGAGACCCAGTACTTC. Full variable domain (remainder filled in from reference TRBV28 and TRBJ2-5): DVKVTQSSRYLVKRTGEKVFLECVQDMDHENMFWYRQDPGLGLRLIYFSYDVKMKEKGDIPEGYSVSREKKERFSLILESASTNQTSMYLCASSTRLRLAGAGAYETQYFGPGTRLLVL.